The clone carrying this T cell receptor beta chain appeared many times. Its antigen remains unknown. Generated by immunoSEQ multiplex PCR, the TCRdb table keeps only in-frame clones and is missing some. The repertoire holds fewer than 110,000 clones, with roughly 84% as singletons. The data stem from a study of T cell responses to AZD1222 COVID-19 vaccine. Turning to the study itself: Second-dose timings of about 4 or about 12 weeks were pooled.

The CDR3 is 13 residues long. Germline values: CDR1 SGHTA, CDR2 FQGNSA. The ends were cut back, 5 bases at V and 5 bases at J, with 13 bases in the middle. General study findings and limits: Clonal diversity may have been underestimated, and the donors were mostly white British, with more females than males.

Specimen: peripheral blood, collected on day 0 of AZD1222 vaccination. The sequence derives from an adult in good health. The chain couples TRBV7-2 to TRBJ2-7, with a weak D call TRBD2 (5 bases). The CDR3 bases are TGTGCCAGCAGCGAATCCGGGAACCACGAGCAGTACTTC. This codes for CASSESGNHEQYF.